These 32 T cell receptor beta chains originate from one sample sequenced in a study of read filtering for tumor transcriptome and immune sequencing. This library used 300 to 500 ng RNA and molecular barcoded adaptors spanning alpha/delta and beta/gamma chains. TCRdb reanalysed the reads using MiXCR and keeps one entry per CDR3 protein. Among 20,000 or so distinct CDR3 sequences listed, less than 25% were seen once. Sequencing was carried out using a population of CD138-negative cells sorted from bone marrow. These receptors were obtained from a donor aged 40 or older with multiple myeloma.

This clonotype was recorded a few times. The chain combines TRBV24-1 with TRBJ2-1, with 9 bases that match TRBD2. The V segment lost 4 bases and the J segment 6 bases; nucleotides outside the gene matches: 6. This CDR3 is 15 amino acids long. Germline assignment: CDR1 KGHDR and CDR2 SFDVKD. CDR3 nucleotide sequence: TGTGCCACCAGTGACCCAGCGGGAGGTGCCAATGAGCAGTTCTTC. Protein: CATSDPAGGANEQFF.

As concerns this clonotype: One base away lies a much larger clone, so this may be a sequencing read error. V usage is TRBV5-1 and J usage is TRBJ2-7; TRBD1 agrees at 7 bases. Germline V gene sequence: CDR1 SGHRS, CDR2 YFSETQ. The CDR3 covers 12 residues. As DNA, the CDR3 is TGCGCCAGCGCCCGGGACAGCTACGTGCAGTACTTC. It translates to CASARDSYVQYF.

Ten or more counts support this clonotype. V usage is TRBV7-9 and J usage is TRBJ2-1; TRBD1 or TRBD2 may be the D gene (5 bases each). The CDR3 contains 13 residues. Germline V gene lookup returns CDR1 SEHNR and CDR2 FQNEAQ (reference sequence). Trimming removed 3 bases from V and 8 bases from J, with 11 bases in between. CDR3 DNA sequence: TGTGCCAGCAGCTTGAGGGGTGATGATGAGCAGTTCTTC. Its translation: CASSLRGDDEQFF. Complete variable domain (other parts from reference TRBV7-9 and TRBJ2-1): DTGVSQNPRHKITKRGQNVTFRCDPISEHNRLYWYRQTLGQGPEFLTYFQNEAQLEKSRLLSDRFSAERPKGSFSTLEIQRTEQGDSAMYLCASSLRGDDEQFFGPGTRLTVL.

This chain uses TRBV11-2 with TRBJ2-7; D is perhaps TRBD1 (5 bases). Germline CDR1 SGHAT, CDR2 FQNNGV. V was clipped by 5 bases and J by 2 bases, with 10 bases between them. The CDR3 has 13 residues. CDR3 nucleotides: TGTGCCAGCAGCCTGGGGCTGGCCTACGAGCAGTACTTC. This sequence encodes CASSLGLAYEQYF.

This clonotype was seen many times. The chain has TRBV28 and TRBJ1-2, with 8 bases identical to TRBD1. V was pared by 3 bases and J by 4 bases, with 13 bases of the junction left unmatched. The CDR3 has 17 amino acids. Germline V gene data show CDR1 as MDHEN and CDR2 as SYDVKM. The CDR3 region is CASSFYRGRGQVYGYTF. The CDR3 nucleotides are TGTGCCAGCAGTTTTTATCGGGGCAGGGGGCAGGTCTATGGCTACACCTTC.

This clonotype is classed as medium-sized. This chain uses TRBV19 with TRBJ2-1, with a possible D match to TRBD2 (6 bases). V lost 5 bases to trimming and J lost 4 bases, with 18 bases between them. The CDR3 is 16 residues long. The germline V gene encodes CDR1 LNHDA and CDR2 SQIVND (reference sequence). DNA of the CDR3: TGTGCCAGTAGTGTTTCCGGGACTTACCCTTACAATGAGCAGTTCTTC. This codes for CASSVSGTYPYNEQFF.

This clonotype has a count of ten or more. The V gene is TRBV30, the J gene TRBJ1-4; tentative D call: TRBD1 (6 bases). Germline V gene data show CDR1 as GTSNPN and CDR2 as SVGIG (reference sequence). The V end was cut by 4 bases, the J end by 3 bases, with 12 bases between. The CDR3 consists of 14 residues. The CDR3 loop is CAWNFGQPNEKLFF. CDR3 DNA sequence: TGTGCCTGGAATTTCGGACAGCCTAATGAAAAACTGTTTTTT. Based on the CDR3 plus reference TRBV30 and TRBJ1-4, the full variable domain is SQTIHQWPATLVQPVGSPLSLECTVEGTSNPNLYWYRQAAGRGLQLLFYSVGIGQISSEVPQNLSASRPQDRQFILSSKKLLLSDSGFYLCAWNFGQPNEKLFFGSGTQLSVL.

CDR3 coding DNA: TGTGCCAGCAGTTATCGTGGGACAAACTATGGCTACACCTTC. It specifies CASSYRGTNYGYTF. V and J are TRBV6-5 and TRBJ1-2; tentatively, D is TRBD1 (6 bases). V dropped 3 bases and J dropped 2 bases, with 10 bases sitting between them. This CDR3 region has 14 residues. Germline CDR1 is MNHEY and CDR2 is SVGAGI.

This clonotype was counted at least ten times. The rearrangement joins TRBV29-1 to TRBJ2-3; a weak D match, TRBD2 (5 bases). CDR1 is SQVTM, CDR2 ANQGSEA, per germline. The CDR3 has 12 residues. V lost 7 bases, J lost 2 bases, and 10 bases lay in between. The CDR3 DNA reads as TGCAGCGGCGGGCGGGCCACAGATACGCAGTATTTT. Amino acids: CSGGRATDTQYF.

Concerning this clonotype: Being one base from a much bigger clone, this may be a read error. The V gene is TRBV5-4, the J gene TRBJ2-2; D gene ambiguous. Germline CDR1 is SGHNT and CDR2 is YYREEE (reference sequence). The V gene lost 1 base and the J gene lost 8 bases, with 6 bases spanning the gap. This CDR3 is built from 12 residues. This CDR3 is CASSLSCGELFF. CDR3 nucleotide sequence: TGTGCCAGCAGCTTGTCCTGTGGGGAGCTGTTTTTT.

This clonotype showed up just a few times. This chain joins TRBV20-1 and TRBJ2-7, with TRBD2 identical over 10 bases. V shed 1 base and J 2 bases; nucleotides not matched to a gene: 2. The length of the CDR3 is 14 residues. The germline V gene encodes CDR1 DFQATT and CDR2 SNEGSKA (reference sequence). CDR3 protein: CSARGTSGTYEQYF. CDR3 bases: TGCAGTGCTAGAGGGACTAGCGGAACCTACGAGCAGTACTTC.

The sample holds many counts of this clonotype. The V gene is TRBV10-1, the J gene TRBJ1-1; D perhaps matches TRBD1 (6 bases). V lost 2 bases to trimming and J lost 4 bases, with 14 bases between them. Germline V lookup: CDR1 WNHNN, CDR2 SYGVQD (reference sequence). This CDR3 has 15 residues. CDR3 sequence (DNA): TGCGCCAGCAGTGAGAGGGACCAAGGGGGCACTGAAGCTTTCTTT. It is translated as CASSERDQGGTEAFF.

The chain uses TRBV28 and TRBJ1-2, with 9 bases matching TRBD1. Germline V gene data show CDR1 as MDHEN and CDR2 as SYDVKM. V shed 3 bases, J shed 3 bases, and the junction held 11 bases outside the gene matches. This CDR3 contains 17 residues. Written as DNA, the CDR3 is TGTGCCAGCAGTTTCTACCTCCCGGGACAGGGAGACTATGGCTACACCTTC. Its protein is CASSFYLPGQGDYGYTF.

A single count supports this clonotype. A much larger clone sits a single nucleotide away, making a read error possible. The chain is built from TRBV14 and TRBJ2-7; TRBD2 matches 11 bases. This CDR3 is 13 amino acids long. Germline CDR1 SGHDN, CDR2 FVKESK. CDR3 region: CASSPVTSGARYF. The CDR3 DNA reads TGTGCCAGCAGCCCCGTGACTAGCGGGGCCAGGTATTTC.

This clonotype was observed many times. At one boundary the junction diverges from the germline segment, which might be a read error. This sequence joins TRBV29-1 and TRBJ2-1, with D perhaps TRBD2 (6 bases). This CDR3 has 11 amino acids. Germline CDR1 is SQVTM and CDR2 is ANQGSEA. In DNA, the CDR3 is TGCAGCGTTTCGGACTACTATGAGCAGTTCTTC. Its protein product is CSVSDYYEQFF.

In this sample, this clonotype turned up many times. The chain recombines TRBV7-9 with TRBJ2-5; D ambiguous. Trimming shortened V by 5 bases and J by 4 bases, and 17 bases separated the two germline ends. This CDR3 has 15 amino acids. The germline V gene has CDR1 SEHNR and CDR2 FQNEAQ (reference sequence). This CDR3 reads CASSPNEGEAETQYF. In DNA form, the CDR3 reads TGTGCCAGCAGCCCAAACGAAGGAGAAGCAGAGACCCAGTACTTC.

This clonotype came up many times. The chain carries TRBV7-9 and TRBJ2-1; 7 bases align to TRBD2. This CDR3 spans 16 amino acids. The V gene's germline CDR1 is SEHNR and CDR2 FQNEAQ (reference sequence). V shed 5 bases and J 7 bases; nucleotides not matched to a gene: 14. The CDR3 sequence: CASSHEEGRAGNEQFF. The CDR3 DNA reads TGTGCCAGCAGCCACGAAGAGGGGAGGGCGGGTAATGAGCAGTTCTTC.

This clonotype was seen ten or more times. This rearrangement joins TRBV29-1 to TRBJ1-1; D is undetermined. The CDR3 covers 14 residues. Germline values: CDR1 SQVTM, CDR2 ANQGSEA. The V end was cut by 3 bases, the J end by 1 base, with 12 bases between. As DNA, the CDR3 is TGCAGCGTTGATCCTAAAAAGGCGAACACTGAAGCTTTCTTT. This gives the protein CSVDPKKANTEAFF.

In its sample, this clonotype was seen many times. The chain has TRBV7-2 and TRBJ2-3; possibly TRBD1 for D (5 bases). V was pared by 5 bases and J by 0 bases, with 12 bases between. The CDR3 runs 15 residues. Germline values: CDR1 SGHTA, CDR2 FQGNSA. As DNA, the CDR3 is TGTGCCAGCAGCCAGGGATATCTGAGCACAGATACGCAGTATTTT. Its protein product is CASSQGYLSTDTQYF. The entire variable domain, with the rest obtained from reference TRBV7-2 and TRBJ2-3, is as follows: GAGVSQSPSNKVTEKGKDVELRCDPISGHTALYWYRQSLGQGLEFLIYFQGNSAPDKSGLPSDRFSAERTGGSVSTLTIQRTQQEDSAVYLCASSQGYLSTDTQYFGPGTRLTVL.

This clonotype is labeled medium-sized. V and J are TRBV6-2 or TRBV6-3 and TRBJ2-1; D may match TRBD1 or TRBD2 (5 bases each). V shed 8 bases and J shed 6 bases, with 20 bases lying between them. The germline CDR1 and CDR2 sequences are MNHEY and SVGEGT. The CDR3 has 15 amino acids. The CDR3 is CASVKILGTGNEQFF. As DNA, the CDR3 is TGTGCCAGCGTTAAGATACTTGGGACCGGCAATGAGCAGTTCTTC.

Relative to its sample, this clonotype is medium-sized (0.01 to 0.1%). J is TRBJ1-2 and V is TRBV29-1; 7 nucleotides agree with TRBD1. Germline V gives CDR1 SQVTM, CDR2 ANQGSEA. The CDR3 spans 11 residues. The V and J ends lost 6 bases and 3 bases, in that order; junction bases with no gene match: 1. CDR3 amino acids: CSVGTDYGYTF. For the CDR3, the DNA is TGCAGCGTCGGGACAGACTATGGCTACACCTTC.

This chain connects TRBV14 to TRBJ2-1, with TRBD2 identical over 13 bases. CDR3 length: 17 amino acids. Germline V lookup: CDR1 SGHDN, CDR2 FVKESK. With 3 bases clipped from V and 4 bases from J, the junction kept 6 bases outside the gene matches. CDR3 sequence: CASSQPGLAGLYNEQFF. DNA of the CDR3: TGTGCCAGCAGCCAGCCGGGACTAGCGGGACTTTACAATGAGCAGTTCTTC. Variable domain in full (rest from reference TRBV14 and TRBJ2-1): EAGVTQFPSHSVIEKGQTVTLRCDPISGHDNLYWYRRVMGKEIKFLLHFVKESKQDESGMPNNRFLAERTGGTYSTLKVQPAELEDSGVYFCASSQPGLAGLYNEQFFGPGTRLTVL.

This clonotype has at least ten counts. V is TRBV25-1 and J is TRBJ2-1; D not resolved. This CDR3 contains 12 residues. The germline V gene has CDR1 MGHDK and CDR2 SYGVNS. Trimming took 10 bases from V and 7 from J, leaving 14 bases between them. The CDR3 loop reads CATAQQPNEQFF. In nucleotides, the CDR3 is TGTGCCACGGCCCAGCAGCCAAATGAGCAGTTCTTC. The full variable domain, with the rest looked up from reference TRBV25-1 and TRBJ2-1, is EADIYQTPRYLVIGTGKKITLECSQTMGHDKMYWYQQDPGMELHLIHYSYGVNSTEKGDLSSESTVSRIRTEHFPLTLESARPSHTSQYLCATAQQPNEQFFGPGTRLTVL.

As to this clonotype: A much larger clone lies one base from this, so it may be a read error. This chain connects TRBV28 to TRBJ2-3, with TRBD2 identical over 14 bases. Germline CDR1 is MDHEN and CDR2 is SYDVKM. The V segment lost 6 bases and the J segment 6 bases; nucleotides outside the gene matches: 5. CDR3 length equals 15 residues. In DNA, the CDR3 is TGTGCCAGCAGCGAGCGGACTAGCGGGAGGGATACGCAGTATTTT. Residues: CASSERTSGRDTQYF.

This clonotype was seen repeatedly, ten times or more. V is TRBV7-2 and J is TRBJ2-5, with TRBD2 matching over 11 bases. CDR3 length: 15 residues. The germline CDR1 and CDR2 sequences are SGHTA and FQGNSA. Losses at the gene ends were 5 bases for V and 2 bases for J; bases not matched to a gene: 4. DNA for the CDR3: TGTGCCAGCAGCCTAGGGACTAGCGGACAAGAGACCCAGTACTTC. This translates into CASSLGTSGQETQYF.

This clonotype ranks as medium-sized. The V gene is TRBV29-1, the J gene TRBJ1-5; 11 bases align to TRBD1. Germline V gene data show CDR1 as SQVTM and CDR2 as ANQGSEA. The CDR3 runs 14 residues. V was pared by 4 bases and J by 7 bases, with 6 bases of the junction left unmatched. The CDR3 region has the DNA TGCAGCGTTGCGGACAGGGGGCAAAACCAGCCCCAGCATTTT. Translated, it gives CSVADRGQNQPQHF.

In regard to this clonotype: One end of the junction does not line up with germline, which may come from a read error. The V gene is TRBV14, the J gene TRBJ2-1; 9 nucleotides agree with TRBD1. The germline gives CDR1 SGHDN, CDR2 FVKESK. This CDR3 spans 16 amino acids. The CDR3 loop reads CASSHRTGASYNDQFF. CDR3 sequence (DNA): TGTGCCAGCAGCCATAGGACAGGGGCGTCCTACAATGATCAGTTCTTC.

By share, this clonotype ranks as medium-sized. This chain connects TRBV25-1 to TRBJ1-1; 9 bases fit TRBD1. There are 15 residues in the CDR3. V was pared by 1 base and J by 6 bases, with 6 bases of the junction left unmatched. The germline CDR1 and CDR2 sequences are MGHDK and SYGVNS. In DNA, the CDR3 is TGTGCCAGCAGTGAATTGGACAGGGGACTATCTGAAGCTTTCTTT. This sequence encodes CASSELDRGLSEAFF.

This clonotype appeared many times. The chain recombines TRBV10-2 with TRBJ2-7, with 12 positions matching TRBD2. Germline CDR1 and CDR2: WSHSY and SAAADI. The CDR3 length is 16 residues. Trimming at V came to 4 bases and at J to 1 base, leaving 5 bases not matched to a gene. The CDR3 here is CASSGLAGALSYEQYF. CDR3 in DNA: TGCGCCAGCAGTGGACTAGCGGGAGCCTTATCCTACGAGCAGTACTTC.

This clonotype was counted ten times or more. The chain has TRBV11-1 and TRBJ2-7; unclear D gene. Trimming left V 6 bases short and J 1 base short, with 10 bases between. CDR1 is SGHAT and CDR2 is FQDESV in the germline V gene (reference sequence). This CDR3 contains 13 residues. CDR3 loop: CASSLDLSYEQYF. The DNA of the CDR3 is TGTGCCAGCAGTCTAGATCTTTCCTACGAGCAGTACTTC.

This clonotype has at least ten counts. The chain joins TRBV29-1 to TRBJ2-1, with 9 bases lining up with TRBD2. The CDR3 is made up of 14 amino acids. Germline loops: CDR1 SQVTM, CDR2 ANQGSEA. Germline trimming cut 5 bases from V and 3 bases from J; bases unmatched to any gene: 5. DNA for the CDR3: TGCAGCGTTATCGGTAGCGGGAGCTACAATGAGCAGTTCTTC. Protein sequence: CSVIGSGSYNEQFF.

This CDR3 reads CASSSQAPTRFSGANVLTF. For the CDR3, the DNA is TGCGCCAGCAGCTCCCAAGCTCCAACACGATTCTCTGGGGCCAACGTCCTGACTTTC. This chain joins TRBV5-1 and TRBJ2-6; no definite D call. Per germline, CDR1 SGHRS and CDR2 YFSETQ. Between the trimmed V and J ends, which lost 3 bases and 0 bases, there was a span of 19 bases. The CDR3 is 19 residues long. Filled out from reference TRBV5-1 and TRBJ2-6, the complete variable domain reads KAGVTQTPRYLIKTRGQQVTLSCSPISGHRSVSWYQQTPGQGLQFLFEYFSETQRNKGNFPGRFSGRQFSNSRSEMNVSTLELGDSALYLCASSSQAPTRFSGANVLTFGAGSRLTVL.